A single sample gave rise to the 17 T cell receptor beta chains below, sequenced in a study of blood T cell repertoires in COVID-19. The method was immunoSEQ multiplex PCR; TCRdb's version includes in-frame clones alone and lacks a portion of them. The data contain hundreds of thousands of clones, nearly 90% of them singletons. The sequenced sample consisted of PBMCs or T cells enriched from blood (not recorded which). The receptors were sampled from a young woman with acute COVID-19.

This chain joins TRBV7-2 and TRBJ2-5; no reliable D call. Trimming stripped 5 bases from V and 1 base from J, with 11 bases between. This CDR3 has 14 amino acids. The V gene's germline CDR1 is SGHTA and CDR2 FQGNSA. The CDR3 reads CASSPRDTQETQYF. In DNA, the CDR3 is TGTGCCAGCAGCCCCCGCGACACCCAAGAGACCCAGTACTTC.

This chain joins TRBV7-9 and TRBJ2-2; D is possibly TRBD2 (5 bases). Between the trimmed V and J ends, which lost 5 bases and 13 bases, there was a span of 29 bases. The germline V gene encodes CDR1 SEHNR and CDR2 FQNEAQ (reference sequence). The CDR3 is made up of 17 amino acids. CDR3 DNA: TGTGCCAGCAGCCAAGCGGATACGCCTGTAACTAAGGCTATGCTGTTTTTT. Translation gives CASSQADTPVTKAMLFF.

The chain is built from TRBV24-1 and TRBJ2-7; no firm D call. Trimming stripped 2 bases from V and 5 bases from J, with 12 bases between. There are 14 residues in the CDR3. Germline CDR1 KGHDR, CDR2 SFDVKD. Here the CDR3 DNA reads TGTGCCACCAGTGATTCTAGACGCGAAGACGAGCAGTACTTC. This encodes CATSDSRREDEQYF.

The CDR3, as DNA: TGTGCCAGCAGGCTACAGGGGAGCTATGAAAAACTGTTTTTT. Its translation: CASRLQGSYEKLFF. The V gene is TRBV6-5, the J gene TRBJ1-4, with 7 bases aligning to TRBD1. The CDR3 has 14 amino acids. With V trimmed by 6 bases and J by 6 bases, 7 bases remained unmatched. Germline CDR1 and CDR2: MNHEY and SVGAGI.

This chain connects TRBV9 to TRBJ2-2; possible D gene TRBD1, 6 bases. There are 13 residues in the CDR3. The V end was cut by 0 bases, the J end by 12 bases, with 12 bases between. Germline CDR1 SGDLS, CDR2 YYNGEE. The CDR3 is CASSVAGQRKLFF. The CDR3 nucleotides read TGTGCCAGCAGCGTAGCCGGACAGAGGAAGCTGTTTTTT.

This rearrangement joins TRBV10-1 to TRBJ2-1; 7 nucleotides line up with TRBD2. The V gene's germline CDR1 is WNHNN and CDR2 SYGVQD (reference sequence). The CDR3 has 18 amino acids. With 6 bases clipped from V and 2 bases from J, the junction kept 16 bases outside the gene matches. The CDR3 is CASSRLVPGRNTYNEQFF. The CDR3 bases are TGCGCCAGCAGCCGCTTAGTCCCCGGGAGGAACACCTACAATGAGCAGTTCTTC.

V gene TRBV21-1 combines with J gene TRBJ2-2; TRBD2, the table's D call, lacks a check against the DNA. TRBV21-1 is a pseudogene. The CDR3 totals 22 residues. The CDR3 coding sequence is TGTGCCAGCAGCAACCTTGGGGACCTAAAGGGTATTAGCGGGAGGAGTACCGGGGAGCTGTTTTTT. This encodes CASSNLGDLKGISGRSTGELFF.

The V call is TRBV10-3, the J call TRBJ1-1; TRBD1 is a possible D gene (5 bases). CDR1 is ENHRY, CDR2 SYGVKD, per germline. Deletions cut 8 bases from V and 1 base from J, with 20 bases between. This CDR3 has 16 amino acids. CDR3 loop: CAIATHSGQGNTEAFF. DNA for the CDR3: TGTGCCATCGCAACGCATTCAGGGCAGGGGAACACTGAAGCTTTCTTT.

The chain joins TRBV10-1 to TRBJ2-1; the match to TRBD2 covers 7 bases. The CDR3 loop spans 13 amino acids. V gave up 6 bases and J gave up 6 bases; unmatched junction bases: 5. Germline assignment: CDR1 WNHNN and CDR2 SYGVQD (reference sequence). CDR3 protein: CASSPPGGNEQFF. The CDR3 DNA reads TGCGCCAGCAGCCCCCCGGGGGGCAATGAGCAGTTCTTC.

The count of this clone is one. The genes are TRBV11-2 and TRBJ2-1, with a possible D match to TRBD2 (6 bases). V lost 2 bases to trimming and J lost 6 bases, with 8 bases between them. The CDR3 consists of 13 residues. Germline CDR1 and CDR2: SGHAT and FQNNGV. The CDR3 loop reads CASSLSGLNEQFF. Here the CDR3 DNA reads TGTGCCAGCAGCTTATCGGGACTCAATGAGCAGTTCTTC. Together with reference TRBV11-2 and TRBJ2-1, the CDR3 gives the full variable domain: EAGVAQSPRYKIIEKRQSVAFWCNPISGHATLYWYQQILGQGPKLLIQFQNNGVVDDSQLPKDRFSAERLKGVDSTLKIQPAKLEDSAVYLCASSLSGLNEQFFGPGTRLTVL.

The gene calls are TRBV14 and TRBJ1-2; 12 bases match TRBD1. The CDR3 runs to 17 residues. Germline values: CDR1 SGHDN, CDR2 FVKESK. V lost 5 bases to trimming and J lost 0 bases; unmatched junction nucleotides: 7. The CDR3 DNA reads as TGTGCCAGCAGCGGTACCGGGACAGGGGGCACTAACTATGGCTACACCTTC. It specifies CASSGTGTGGTNYGYTF.

V and J are TRBV24-1 and TRBJ2-5; TRBD2 might be the D (5 bases). V was trimmed by 9 bases and J by 4 bases, leaving 14 bases between them. The germline V gene has CDR1 KGHDR and CDR2 SFDVKD. The CDR3 is 13 amino acids. CDR3 DNA: TGTGCCACCCGGCGGGCCGCGGGAGAGACCCAGTACTTC. Translating gives CATRRAAGETQYF.

CDR3 sequence reads: CASSHRQGAYYGYTF. In DNA form, the CDR3 reads TGTGCCAGCAGCCACCGACAGGGGGCGTACTATGGCTACACCTTC. The chain combines TRBV7-2 with TRBJ1-2, with TRBD1 identical over 10 bases. CDR3 length: 15 residues. The V gene's germline CDR1 is SGHTA and CDR2 FQGNSA. The junction had 6 bases not matched to a gene; V was cut back by 5 bases and J by 3 bases.

This clone was observed a few times. The gene calls are TRBV19 and TRBJ2-3; 9 nucleotides line up with TRBD2. V dropped 3 bases and J dropped 1; count of bases not matched to a gene: 8. The germline gives CDR1 LNHDA, CDR2 SQIVND (reference sequence). The CDR3 has 17 amino acids. CDR3 loop: CASSIVAGGPGTDTQYF. The CDR3 DNA reads as TGTGCCAGTAGTATTGTTGCGGGAGGGCCGGGCACAGATACGCAGTATTTT.

Notes on this clone: Different DNA sequences within this sample yield the same CDR3. The V call is TRBV7-2, the J call TRBJ1-2; D might be TRBD1 (5 bases). V was shortened by 1 base and J by 2 bases, with 8 bases between the two germline ends. Per germline, CDR1 SGHTA and CDR2 FQGNSA. The CDR3 contains 14 residues. The CDR3 DNA reads as TGTGCCAGCAGCTTAGAAGGGGTGAACTATGGCTACACCTTC. Translation: CASSLEGVNYGYTF.

This clone was seen only once. A read error may account for a junction end that differs from germline. The J gene is TRBJ1-6, the V gene TRBV28; D is perhaps TRBD1 (5 bases). The CDR3 runs 13 residues. CDR1 and CDR2 (germline): MDHEN, SYDVKM. In nucleotides, the CDR3 is TGTGCCACCTCCCGGGCAGGGTATTCGCCCCTCCACTTT. It translates to CATSRAGYSPLHF.

V usage is TRBV25-1 and J usage is TRBJ2-5, with 11 positions matching TRBD1. This CDR3 spans 15 amino acids. The germline V gene encodes CDR1 MGHDK and CDR2 SYGVNS. The trim removed 4 bases at V and 4 bases at J, leaving 5 bases unmatched. DNA of the CDR3: TGTGCCAGCAGTGGGGGACAGGGGGTACGAGAGACCCAGTACTTC. This sequence encodes CASSGGQGVRETQYF.